This entry concerns a single T cell receptor (beta chain). These data come from a study of CD8+ T cells in alopecia areata. The CDR3 extends over 13 amino acids. Unmatched junction bases numbered 4, after V lost 10 bases and J lost 0 bases. Germline CDR1 SNHLY, CDR2 FYNNEI. TCR sequencing used cDNA made by reverse transcription of extracted RNA. Repertoires were generated with immunoSEQ multiplex PCR, while TCRdb's copy carries only in-frame clones and drops some. Altogether roughly 60,000 clones are present, around 47% being singletons, with the ten largest covering about 51%. This chain uses TRBV2 with TRBJ2-3; TRBD1 agrees at 7 bases. This receptor was identified in a human donor with alopecia areata. Material: NKG2D-low CD8+ T cells sorted from blood. In DNA form, the CDR3 reads TGTGCCATCCCGACAGGGAGCACAGATACGCAGTATTTT. Translating gives CAIPTGSTDTQYF.